A selection of T cell receptor beta chains follows, all from one sample in a study of OX40 agonist ivuxolimab in advanced cancers. Sequencing used immunoSEQ multiplex PCR; TCRdb keeps in-frame clones, though not all of them. Seen here are about 73,000 clones, 80% to 90% observed once, and the top ten hold approximately 10%. This specimen consisted of CD4+ or CD8+ T cells sorted from blood, obtained in a trial of the OX40 agonist ivuxolimab. All receptors come from an adult with an advanced solid tumor such as melanoma, head and neck, liver or kidney cancer. The conserved cysteine and the conserved F or W are not part of the CDR3 here. Each record gives: V gene, J gene, CDR3 length, CDR3 protein.

TRBV2	TRBJ2-1	14	ASSGSSLAVNNEQF
TRBV19	TRBJ2-7	12	ASGEWGESYEQY
TRBV27	TRBJ2-3	10	ASSPSTDTQY
TRBV25-1	TRBJ1-4	13	ASSGVGGSGEKLF
TRBV2	TRBJ2-5	14	ASSDFASGTKETQY
TRBV5-1	TRBJ1-1	14	ASRMGANEVNNEAF
TRBV10-2	TRBJ1-1	9	ASSQGYEAF
TRBV27	TRBJ1-1	13	ASSSPGGGHPEAF
TRBV29-1	TRBJ2-1	11	SNRIADYNEQF
TRBV2	TRBJ2-2	15	ASSGGASGMNTGELF
TRBV6-5	TRBJ2-3	12	ASSRVGGTDTQY
TRBV4-1	TRBJ2-1	12	ASSQGGSYNEQF
TRBV27	-	12	ASSLRDGSYEQY
TRBV9	TRBJ1-3	16	ASSPRDRETSLGNTIY
TRBV5-6	TRBJ1-2	13	ASRHPAGGPDGYT
TRBV7-6	TRBJ1-3	13	ASSYREHSGNTIY
TRBV4-1	TRBJ1-1	11	ASSQDWVTEAF
TRBV9	TRBJ2-5	12	ASSDSGGQETQY
TRBV2	TRBJ2-1	11	ASRQGSYNEQF
TRBV9	TRBJ1-3	8	ASSGNTIY
TRBV13	TRBJ1-3	14	ASSLRDASSGNTIY
TRBV19	TRBJ2-5	11	ASSIDYVETQY
TRBV7-6	TRBJ2-1	9	ASSPGYEQF
TRBV27	TRBJ1-4	13	ASSLAGRANEKLF
TRBV11-2	TRBJ2-6	15	ASSPPGGWSGANVLT
TRBV11-2	TRBJ1-4	11	ASSLATYEKLF
TRBV13	TRBJ2-1	15	ASSLGRSGGAYNEQF
TRBV27	TRBJ1-3	12	ASSLQGAGNTIY
TRBV7-6	TRBJ1-1	10	ASSLLQGEAF
TRBV19	TRBJ2-1	13	ASSIMAGVYNEQF
TRBV5-6	TRBJ2-2	13	ASSWGTGGAGELF
TRBV11-2	TRBJ2-7	12	ASSLGGGTYEQY
TRBV5-5	TRBJ2-5	12	ASSWDRGGETQY
TRBV7-6	TRBJ2-5	10	ASQGAGETQY
TRBV15	TRBJ2-1	16	ATSLASGTLTFYNEQF
TRBV15	TRBJ1-5	16	ATSSLGQHLYSNQPQH
TRBV13	TRBJ2-7	15	ASSLVTSGVSSYEQY
TRBV4-1	TRBJ2-7	15	ASSQEPRDRTSYEQY
TRBV6-1	TRBJ2-7	11	ASSGDDSYEQY
TRBV2	TRBJ1-1	13	ASSEGVGMNTEAF
TRBV29-1	TRBJ2-1	14	SVEGLAGVGYNEQF
TRBV19	TRBJ2-1	11	ASTSAAYNEQF
TRBV27	TRBJ1-2	13	ASSPWSPSGEGYT
TRBV9	TRBJ2-1	13	ASSVAGQPYNEQF
TRBV27	TRBJ2-1	20	ASSGSPLKLLAGGTRNNEQF
TRBV25-1	TRBJ2-7	10	ASNRGDYEQY
TRBV5-5	TRBJ1-2	12	ASSLGRVDYGYT
TRBV7-6	TRBJ1-4	12	ASSFGQEREKLF
TRBV19	TRBJ2-1	12	ASSLVAGGNEQF
TRBV4-1	TRBJ2-5	14	ASSHSRQGEWETQY
TRBV5-4	-	11	ASSLRGTYEQY
TRBV6-6	TRBJ2-2	13	ASRGDSEHTGELF
TRBV15	TRBJ1-2	9	AVQGNYGYT